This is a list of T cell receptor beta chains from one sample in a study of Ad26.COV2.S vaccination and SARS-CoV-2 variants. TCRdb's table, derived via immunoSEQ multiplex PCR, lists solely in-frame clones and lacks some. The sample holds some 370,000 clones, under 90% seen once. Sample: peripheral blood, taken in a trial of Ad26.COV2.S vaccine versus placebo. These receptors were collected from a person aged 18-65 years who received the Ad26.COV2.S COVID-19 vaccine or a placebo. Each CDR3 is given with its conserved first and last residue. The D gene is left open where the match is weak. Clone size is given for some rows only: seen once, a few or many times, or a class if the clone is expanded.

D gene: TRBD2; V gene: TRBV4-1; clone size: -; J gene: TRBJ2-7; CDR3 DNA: TGCGCCAGCAGCCAACTAATGGCGAGCGGGGGCTCCTACGAGCAGTACTTC; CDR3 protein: CASSQLMASGGSYEQYF
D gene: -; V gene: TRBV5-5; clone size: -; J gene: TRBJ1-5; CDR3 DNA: TGTGCCAGCAGCTTGGTCCCGGGGGGCCAGCCCCAGCATTTT; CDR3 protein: CASSLVPGGQPQHF
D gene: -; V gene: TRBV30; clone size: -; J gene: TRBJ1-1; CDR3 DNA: TGTGCCTGGTCAGGTTATGAGGGCACTGAAGCTTTCTTT; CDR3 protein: CAWSGYEGTEAFF
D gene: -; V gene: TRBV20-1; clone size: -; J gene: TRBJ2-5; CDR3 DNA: TGCAGTGCTAGGTTAGAGACCCAGTACTTC; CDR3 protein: CSARLETQYF
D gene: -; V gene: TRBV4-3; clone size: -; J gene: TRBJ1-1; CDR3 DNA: TGCGCCAGCAGTTTCACCGGACTAAACACTGAAGCTTTCTTT; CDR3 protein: CASSFTGLNTEAFF
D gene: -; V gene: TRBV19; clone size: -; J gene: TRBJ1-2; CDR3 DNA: TGTGCCAGTACTCCTTGGGGCAGGGTTAGTGGCTACACCTTC; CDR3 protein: CASTPWGRVSGYTF
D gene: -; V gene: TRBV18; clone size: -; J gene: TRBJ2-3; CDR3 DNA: TGTGCCAGCTCACCACTGGTTTCTGTCACAGATACGCAGTATTTT; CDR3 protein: CASSPLVSVTDTQYF
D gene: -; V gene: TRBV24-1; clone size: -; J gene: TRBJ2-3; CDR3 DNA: TGTGCCACCAGTGTACCGGGGTCTAGCACAGATACGCAGTATTTT; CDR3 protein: CATSVPGSSTDTQYF
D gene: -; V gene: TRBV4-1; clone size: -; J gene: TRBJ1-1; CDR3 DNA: TGCGCCAGCAGCCTACAGGGTGGAAACACTGAAGCTTTCTTT; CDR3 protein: CASSLQGGNTEAFF
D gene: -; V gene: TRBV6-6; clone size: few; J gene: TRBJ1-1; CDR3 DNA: TGTGCCAGCAGTCAACAAACAGGGTATGAAGCTTTCTTT; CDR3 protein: CASSQQTGYEAFF
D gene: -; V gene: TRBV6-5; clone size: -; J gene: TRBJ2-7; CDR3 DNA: TGTGCCAGCCTACAGAGACGCTCCTACGAGCAGTACTTC; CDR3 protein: CASLQRRSYEQYF
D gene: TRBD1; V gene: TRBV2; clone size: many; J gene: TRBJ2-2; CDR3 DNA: TGTGCCAGCAGTGGACAGGGTAACACCGGGGAGCTGTTTTTT; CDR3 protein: CASSGQGNTGELFF
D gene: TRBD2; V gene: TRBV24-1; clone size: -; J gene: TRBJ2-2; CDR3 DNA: TGTGCCACCAGTGAGCATGTAGCGGGAGCCGGGGAGCTGTTTTTT; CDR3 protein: CATSEHVAGAGELFF
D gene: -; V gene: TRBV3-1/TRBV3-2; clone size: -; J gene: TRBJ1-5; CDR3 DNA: TGTGCCAGCAGCCGTGATAGCAATCAGCCCCAGCATTTT; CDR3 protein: CASSRDSNQPQHF
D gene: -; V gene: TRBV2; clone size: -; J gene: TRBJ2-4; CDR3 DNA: TGTGCCAGCAGTGGGAGGGGCGCGCAGGCCATTCAGTACTTC; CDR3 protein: CASSGRGAQAIQYF
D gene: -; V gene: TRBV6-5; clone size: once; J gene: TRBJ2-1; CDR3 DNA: TGTGCCAGCACCCTGGGTGGGGGAAGGTCGGGTGAGCAGTTCTTC; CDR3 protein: CASTLGGGRSGEQFF
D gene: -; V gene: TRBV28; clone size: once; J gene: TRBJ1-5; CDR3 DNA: TGTGCCAGCACCTTAGGGGGAAGCAATCAGCCCCAGCATTTT; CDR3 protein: CASTLGGSNQPQHF
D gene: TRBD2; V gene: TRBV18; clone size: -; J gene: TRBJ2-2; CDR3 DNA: TGTGCCAGCTCTACTAGCGGCTTGAACACCGGGGAGCTGTTTTTT; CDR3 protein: CASSTSGLNTGELFF
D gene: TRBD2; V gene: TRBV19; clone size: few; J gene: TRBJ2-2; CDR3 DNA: TGTGCCAGTAGTAGAGTAGCGGGGGGGCCGGACACCGGGGAGCTGTTTTTT; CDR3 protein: CASSRVAGGPDTGELFF
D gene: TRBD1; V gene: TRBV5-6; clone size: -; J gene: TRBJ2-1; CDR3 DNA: TGTGCCAGCAGCTCGACAGGGCCCGCCTACAATGAGCAGTTCTTC; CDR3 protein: CASSSTGPAYNEQFF
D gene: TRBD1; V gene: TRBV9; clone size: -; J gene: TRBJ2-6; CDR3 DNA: TGTGCCAGCAGCGTAGAAGGTAGGGGGCGGCACTCTGGGGCCAACGTCCTGACTTTC; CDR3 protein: CASSVEGRGRHSGANVLTF
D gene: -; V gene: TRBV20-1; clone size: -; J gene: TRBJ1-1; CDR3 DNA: TGCAGTGCTAGTAGGGAGGTTATTAACACTGAAGCTTTCTTT; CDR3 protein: CSASREVINTEAFF
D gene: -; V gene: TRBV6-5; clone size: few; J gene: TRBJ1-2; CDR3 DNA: TGTGCCAGCAGCTCAGGGAATTGGCATGGCTACACCTTC; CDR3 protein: CASSSGNWHGYTF
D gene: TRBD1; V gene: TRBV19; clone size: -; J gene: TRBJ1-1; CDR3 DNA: TGTGCCAGCACTTTGGGACAGGAGGTGGGTACAGCTTTCTTT; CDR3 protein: CASTLGQEVGTAFF
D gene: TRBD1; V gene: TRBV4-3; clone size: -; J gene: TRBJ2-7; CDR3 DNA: TGCGCCAGCAGCCAAATTGACAGGGGAGTGTACGAGCAGTACTTC; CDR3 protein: CASSQIDRGVYEQYF
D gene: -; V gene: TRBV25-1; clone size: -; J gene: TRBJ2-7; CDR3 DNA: TGTGCCAGCAGTGTCTCCTACGAGCAGTACTTC; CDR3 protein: CASSVSYEQYF
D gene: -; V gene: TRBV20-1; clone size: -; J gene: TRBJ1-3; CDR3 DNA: TGCAGTGCCGTCGGAAACACCATATATTTT; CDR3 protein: CSAVGNTIYF
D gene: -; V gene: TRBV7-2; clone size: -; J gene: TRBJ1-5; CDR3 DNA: TGTGCCAGCAGCGAAAAGCTGGAGAATCAGCCCCAGCATTTT; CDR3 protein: CASSEKLENQPQHF
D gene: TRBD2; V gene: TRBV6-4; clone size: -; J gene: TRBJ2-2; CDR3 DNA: TGTGCCAGCAGACTAGCGAGCCCCGCGAACACCGGGGAGCTGTTTTTT; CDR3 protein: CASRLASPANTGELFF
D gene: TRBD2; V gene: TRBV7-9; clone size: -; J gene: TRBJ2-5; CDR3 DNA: TGTGCCAGCAGCGACCCTCAGGGACTAGCGGGGGGTTGGGAGACCCAGTACTTC; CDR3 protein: CASSDPQGLAGGWETQYF
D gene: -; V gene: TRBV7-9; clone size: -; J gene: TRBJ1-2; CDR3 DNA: TGTGCCAGCAGCTTTGGAGGGGGTGGCTACACCTTC; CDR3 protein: CASSFGGGGYTF
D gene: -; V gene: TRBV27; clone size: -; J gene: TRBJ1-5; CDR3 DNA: TGTGCCAGCGGGAGTGGGGATCAGCCCCAGCATTTT; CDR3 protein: CASGSGDQPQHF
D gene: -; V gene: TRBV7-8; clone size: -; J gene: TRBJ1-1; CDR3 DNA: TGTGCCAGCAGCTTAGCACTAACCTACACTGAAGCTTTCTTT; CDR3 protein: CASSLALTYTEAFF
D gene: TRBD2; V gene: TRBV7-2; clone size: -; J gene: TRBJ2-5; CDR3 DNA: TGTGCCAGCAGCTTAAATGTTGTTGCGGGGGGTCAAGAGACCCAGTACTTC; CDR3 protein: CASSLNVVAGGQETQYF
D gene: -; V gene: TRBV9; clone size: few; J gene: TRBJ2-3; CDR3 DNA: TGTGCCAGCAGCGAGGGCACAGATACGCAGTATTTT; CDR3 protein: CASSEGTDTQYF
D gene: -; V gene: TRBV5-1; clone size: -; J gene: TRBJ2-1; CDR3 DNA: TGCGCCAGCAGCCCCGGGATTTCCTACAATGAGCAGTTCTTC; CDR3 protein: CASSPGISYNEQFF
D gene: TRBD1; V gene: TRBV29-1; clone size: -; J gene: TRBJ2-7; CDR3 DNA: TGCAGCGTTGGGTATCCAGGGGGCTCCCACGAGCAGTACTTC; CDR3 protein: CSVGYPGGSHEQYF
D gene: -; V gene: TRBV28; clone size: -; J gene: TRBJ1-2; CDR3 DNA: TGTGCCAGCAGTTTTGGGCAGGGCTATGGCTACACCTTC; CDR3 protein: CASSFGQGYGYTF
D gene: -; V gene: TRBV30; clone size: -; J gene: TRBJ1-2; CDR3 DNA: TGTGCCTGGAGAGTTACGGGGGGCCATGGCTACACCTTC; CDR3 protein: CAWRVTGGHGYTF
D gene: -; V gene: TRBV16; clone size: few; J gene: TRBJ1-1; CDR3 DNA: TGTGCCAGCAGCCCTCGGTTAGGCACTGAAGCTTTCTTT; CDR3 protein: CASSPRLGTEAFF
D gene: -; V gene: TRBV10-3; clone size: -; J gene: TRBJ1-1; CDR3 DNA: TGTGCCATCAGTGAGAGGGCGTTCGCTGAAGCTTTCTTT; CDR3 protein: CAISERAFAEAFF
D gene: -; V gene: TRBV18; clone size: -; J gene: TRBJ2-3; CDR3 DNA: TGTGCCAGCTCACCACTCGTGTTGGATACGCAGTATTTT; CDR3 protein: CASSPLVLDTQYF
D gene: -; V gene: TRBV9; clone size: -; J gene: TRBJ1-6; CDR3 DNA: TGTGCCAGTGGCGGCGAAAGAGGTTCACCCCTCCACTTT; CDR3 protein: CASGGERGSPLHF
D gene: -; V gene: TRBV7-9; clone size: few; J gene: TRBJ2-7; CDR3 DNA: TGTGCCAGCAGCTTTGAGTCCTCCTACGAGCAGTACTTC; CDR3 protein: CASSFESSYEQYF
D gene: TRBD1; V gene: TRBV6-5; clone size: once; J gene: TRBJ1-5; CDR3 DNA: TGTGCCAGCACCAAAGACAGGGGCGGCAATCAGCCCCAGCATTTT; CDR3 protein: CASTKDRGGNQPQHF
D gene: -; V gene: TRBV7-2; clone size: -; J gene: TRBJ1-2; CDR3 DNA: TGTGCCAGCAGCTTCGACGACGGGGGGGAGGGCTATGGCTACACCTTC; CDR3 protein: CASSFDDGGEGYGYTF
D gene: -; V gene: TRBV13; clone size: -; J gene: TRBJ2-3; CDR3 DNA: TGTGCCAGCAGCCCTCTAGGAGGAGAAACGCAGTATTTT; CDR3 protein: CASSPLGGETQYF
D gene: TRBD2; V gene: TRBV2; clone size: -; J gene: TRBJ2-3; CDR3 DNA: TGTGCCAGCAGTCCTAGCGGGGGAAATACGCAGTATTTT; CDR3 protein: CASSPSGGNTQYF
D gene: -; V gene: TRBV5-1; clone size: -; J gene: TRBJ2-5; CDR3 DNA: TGCGCCAGCAGCTACGGGCCCGGAGGAGAGACCCAGTACTTC; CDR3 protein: CASSYGPGGETQYF
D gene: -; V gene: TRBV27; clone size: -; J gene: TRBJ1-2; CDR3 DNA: TGTGCCAGCAGCGTACTTGGTGGGTATGGCTACACCTTC; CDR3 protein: CASSVLGGYGYTF
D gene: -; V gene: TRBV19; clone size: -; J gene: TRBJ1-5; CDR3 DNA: TGTGCCAGTAGTATACAGAATTGGGCAGGGGCTAGCAATCAGCCCCAGCATTTT; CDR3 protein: CASSIQNWAGASNQPQHF